This TCR beta chain was sequenced for a study of OX40 agonist ivuxolimab in advanced cancers. Study in general: Three patients showed partial responses: one hepatocellular carcinoma and two cutaneous melanoma cases. Findings of the study overall: Mean expanded clone counts were higher in CD8+ than CD4+ T cells.

Trimming took off 6 bases at V and 4 bases at J, with 11 bases between the two ends. This CDR3 comprises 13 residues. Germline loops: CDR1 MDHEN, CDR2 SYDVKM. As for this clone: The antigen remains unidentified.

The data were produced by immunoSEQ multiplex PCR, yet TCRdb's version contains in-frame clones alone and is incomplete. The table records 65,000 to 85,000 clones, roughly 86% of them present only once. Material: CD4+ or CD8+ T cells sorted from blood, obtained in a trial of the OX40 agonist ivuxolimab. The chain carries TRBV28 and TRBJ2-3; D not certain. The clonotype originates from an adult with an advanced solid tumor such as melanoma, head and neck, liver or kidney cancer. CDR3 region: CASSLRLADTQYF. In nucleotides, the CDR3 is TGTGCCAGCAGCCTCCGCCTGGCAGATACGCAGTATTTT.